This TCR beta chain came from a study of response to subunit inactivated influenza vaccine. Germline assignment: CDR1 SNHLY and CDR2 FYNNEI. The CDR3 has 15 amino acids. The V end was cut by 6 bases, the J end by 7 bases, with 16 bases between. Broader study findings: Authors suggested few new T cells are recruited by each seasonal influenza vaccination.

A single record per CDR3 protein comes from TCRdb applying MiXCR to the RT-PCR reads. The table records 500,000 to 600,000 distinct CDR3 sequences, about 14% of them present only once. This clonotype was recorded a few times. The antigen is unknown. The sample consisted of PBMCs from blood, taken 11 to 12 days after vaccination. The clonotype comes from a man aged 45-60 years who received an inactivated influenza vaccine. The chain couples TRBV2 to TRBJ1-6; tentatively, D is TRBD1 (5 bases). This chain's CDR3 is CASSPGTLGNSPLHF. The DNA for the CDR3 is TGTGCCAGCAGCCCCGGGACTTTGGGAAATTCACCCCTCCACTTT. Full variable domain (missing parts from reference TRBV2 and TRBJ1-6): EPEVTQTPSHQVTQMGQEVILRCVPISNHLYFYWYRQILGQKVEFLVSFYNNEISEKSEIFDDQFSVERPDGSNFTLKIRSTKLEDSAMYFCASSPGTLGNSPLHFGNGTRLTVT.